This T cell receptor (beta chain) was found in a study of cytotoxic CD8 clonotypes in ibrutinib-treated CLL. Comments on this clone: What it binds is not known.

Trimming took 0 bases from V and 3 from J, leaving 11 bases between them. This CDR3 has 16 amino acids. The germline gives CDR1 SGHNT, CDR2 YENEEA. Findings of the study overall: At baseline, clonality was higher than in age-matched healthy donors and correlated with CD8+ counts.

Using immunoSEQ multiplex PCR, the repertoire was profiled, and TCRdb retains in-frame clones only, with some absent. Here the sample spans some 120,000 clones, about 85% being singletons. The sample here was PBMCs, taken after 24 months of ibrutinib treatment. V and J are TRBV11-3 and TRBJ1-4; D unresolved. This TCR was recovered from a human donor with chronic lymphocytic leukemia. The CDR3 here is CASSLDPRASNEKLFF. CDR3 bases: TGTGCCAGCAGCTTAGATCCAAGGGCTTCTAATGAAAAACTGTTTTTT.